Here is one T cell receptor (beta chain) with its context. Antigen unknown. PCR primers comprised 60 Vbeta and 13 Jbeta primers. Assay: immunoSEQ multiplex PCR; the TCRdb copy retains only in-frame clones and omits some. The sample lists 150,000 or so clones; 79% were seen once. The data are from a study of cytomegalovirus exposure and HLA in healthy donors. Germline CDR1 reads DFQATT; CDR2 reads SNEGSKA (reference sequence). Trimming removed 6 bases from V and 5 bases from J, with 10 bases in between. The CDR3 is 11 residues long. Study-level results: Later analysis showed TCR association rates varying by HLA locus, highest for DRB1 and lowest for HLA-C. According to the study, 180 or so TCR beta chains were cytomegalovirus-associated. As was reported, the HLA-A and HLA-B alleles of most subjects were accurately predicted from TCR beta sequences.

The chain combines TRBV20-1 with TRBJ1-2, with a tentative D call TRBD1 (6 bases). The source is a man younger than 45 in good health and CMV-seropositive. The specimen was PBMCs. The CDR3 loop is CSASQGYGYTF. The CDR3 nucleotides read TGCAGTGCGTCACAGGGATATGGCTACACCTTC.